This passage covers 21 T cell receptor beta chains from one sample sequenced in a study of shared clonotypes between healthy human individuals. CD8 cells regarded as naive lacked CD45RO, were positively chosen for CCR7, and omitted terminally differentiated effector memory CD45RA+ cells. Sequenced by immunoSEQ multiplex PCR; TCRdb stores in-frame clones only, minus some. The sample contains about 2.1 million clones, just under 95% of which appear only once. The sample was naive CD8+ T cells from PBMCs. The receptors were gathered from a young man in good health. Some clones in this sample may be carry-over from other donors' samples.

The chain couples TRBV2 to TRBJ2-1; a possible D gene is TRBD2 (5 bases). Germline V gene data show CDR1 as SNHLY and CDR2 as FYNNEI. V was trimmed by 4 bases and J by 7 bases, leaving 23 bases between them. This CDR3 comprises 17 residues. The CDR3 sequence: CASSGTGSSPTGNEQFF. The CDR3 DNA reads as TGTGCCAGCAGTGGGACTGGAAGTTCCCCCACCGGGAATGAGCAGTTCTTC.

The V call is TRBV6-1, the J call TRBJ2-7; 7 bases are shared with TRBD2. Germline CDR1 is MNHNS and CDR2 is SASEGT. CDR3 length equals 16 residues. With 0 bases clipped from V and 1 base from J, the junction kept 6 bases outside the gene matches. The CDR3 DNA reads as TGTGCCAGCAGTGAAGCGGTAAGGGGAGGGTCCTACGAGCAGTACTTC. It translates to CASSEAVRGGSYEQYF.

The genes are TRBV5-6 and TRBJ2-7, with TRBD1 identical over 8 bases. Germline CDR1 is SGHDT and CDR2 is YYEEEE. Germline trimming cut 5 bases from V and 0 bases from J; bases unmatched to any gene: 4. The CDR3 totals 14 residues. CDR3: CASRYGQGSYEQYF. CDR3 DNA: TGTGCCAGCAGATATGGACAGGGCTCCTACGAGCAGTACTTC.

V is TRBV25-1 and J is TRBJ2-3; D is undetermined. This CDR3 spans 15 amino acids. The V end was cut by 6 bases, the J end by 0 bases, with 13 bases between. Germline V gives CDR1 MGHDK, CDR2 SYGVNS. CDR3 loop: CASSGNRESTDTQYF. The CDR3 DNA reads TGTGCCAGCAGCGGCAACCGAGAGAGCACAGATACGCAGTATTTT. Full variable domain (outside the CDR3, taken from reference TRBV25-1 and TRBJ2-3): EADIYQTPRYLVIGTGKKITLECSQTMGHDKMYWYQQDPGMELHLIHYSYGVNSTEKGDLSSESTVSRIRTEHFPLTLESARPSHTSQYLCASSGNRESTDTQYFGPGTRLTVL.

The chain couples TRBV4-3 to TRBJ2-2; D is ambiguous. The V end lost 4 bases, the J end lost 5 bases, and 8 bases lay between the germline ends. The germline V gene has CDR1 LGHNA and CDR2 YSLEER. The CDR3 length is 13 residues. Written as DNA, the CDR3 is TGCGCCAGCAGCCCCCGTTTTACCGGGGAGCTGTTTTTT. Protein product: CASSPRFTGELFF.

The chain is built from TRBV28 and TRBJ1-1; possible D gene TRBD1, 6 bases. The CDR3 covers 13 residues. Germline V gene lookup returns CDR1 MDHEN and CDR2 SYDVKM. Trimming removed 6 bases at V and 4 bases at J, with 12 bases between. This chain's CDR3 is CASRMGGATEAFF. CDR3 DNA sequence: TGTGCCAGCAGGATGGGGGGGGCCACTGAAGCTTTCTTT.

The J gene is TRBJ2-3, the V gene TRBV4-3; D might be TRBD1 or TRBD2, each matching 5 bases. Trimming cost V 11 bases and J 6 bases, with 18 bases left between them. The germline V gene has CDR1 LGHNA and CDR2 YSLEER. The CDR3 loop spans 13 amino acids. The CDR3 bases are TGCGCCGTAGGGGTGGGAGTTAAGGATACGCAGTATTTT. Translated: CAVGVGVKDTQYF.

The CDR3 loop is CASSLNRRHRGGDTQYF. DNA for the CDR3: TGTGCCAGCAGCTTAAATCGAAGGCATAGGGGTGGAGATACGCAGTATTTT. The chain joins TRBV11-2 to TRBJ2-3; TRBD1 is a possible D gene (5 bases). V lost 2 bases, J lost 5 bases, and 20 bases lay in between. The CDR3 runs to 17 residues. The germline CDR1 and CDR2 sequences are SGHAT and FQNNGV.

The chain employs TRBV6-6 and TRBJ2-3, with 7 bases that match TRBD2. The CDR3 is 16 amino acids. Trimming took 6 bases from V and 4 from J; bases not matched to a gene: 13. CDR1 MNHNY and CDR2 SVGAGI come from the germline V gene (reference sequence). For the CDR3, the DNA is TGTGCCAGCAGGGTACTAGAGGCGGGAGACTCAGATACGCAGTATTTT. It encodes CASRVLEAGDSDTQYF.

The rearrangement links TRBV7-9 to TRBJ2-7; D assignment may be TRBD1 or TRBD2 (5 bases each). This CDR3 spans 15 amino acids. The V end lost 4 bases, the J end lost 3 bases, and 16 bases lay between the germline ends. CDR1 and CDR2 (germline): SEHNR, FQNEAQ (reference sequence). Here the CDR3 DNA reads TGTGCCAGCAGCTCTGAGGGGAAGAGGCTCTACGAGCAGTACTTC. Translating it yields CASSSEGKRLYEQYF.

The chain couples TRBV4-1 to TRBJ2-7, with D perhaps TRBD1 (6 bases). Germline CDR1 and CDR2: MGHRA and YSYEKL. V lost 1 base to trimming and J lost 3 bases, with 22 bases between them. This CDR3 has 18 residues. The CDR3 coding sequence is TGCGCCAGCAGCCAAGTCCCGAGGGGGAAATTAGGAAGCTACGAGCAGTACTTC. Residues: CASSQVPRGKLGSYEQYF.

This clone was detected only once. The chain combines TRBV29-1 with TRBJ2-1; TRBD2 aligns across 10 bases. CDR1 SQVTM and CDR2 ANQGSEA come from the germline V gene. After removal of 4 bases from V and 5 bases from J, the junction contained 8 bases not matched to a gene. The CDR3 runs 15 residues. CDR3 nucleotides: TGCAGCGTTGGTGGTCTAGCGGGAGTTGACAATGAGCAGTTCTTC. This encodes CSVGGLAGVDNEQFF.

The chain carries TRBV4-1 and TRBJ2-5; D is ambiguous. CDR1 and CDR2 (germline): MGHRA, YSYEKL. This CDR3 has 15 residues. The V gene lost 1 base and the J gene lost 3 bases, with 12 bases spanning the gap. CDR3 amino acids: CASSQVVDTKETQYF. DNA for the CDR3: TGCGCCAGCAGCCAAGTGGTCGACACCAAAGAGACCCAGTACTTC.

The chain links TRBV28 to TRBJ1-3; maybe TRBD1 (6 bases). Germline V lookup: CDR1 MDHEN, CDR2 SYDVKM. Trimming removed 2 bases from V and 1 base from J, with 21 bases in between. This CDR3 has 19 amino acids. In DNA form, the CDR3 reads TGTGCCAGCAGTTTAGGGTCACATAGGGGGGCCCTGTCTGGAAACACCATATATTTT. Translating it yields CASSLGSHRGALSGNTIYF. The whole variable domain, remainder taken from reference TRBV28 and TRBJ1-3, is DVKVTQSSRYLVKRTGEKVFLECVQDMDHENMFWYRQDPGLGLRLIYFSYDVKMKEKGDIPEGYSVSREKKERFSLILESASTNQTSMYLCASSLGSHRGALSGNTIYFGEGSWLTVV.

For the CDR3, the DNA is TGCGCCAGCAGCCAAGATCGGGGGCTAGCGCAAGAGACCCAGTACTTC. It encodes CASSQDRGLAQETQYF. The chain recombines TRBV4-1 with TRBJ2-5, with D possibly being TRBD1 or TRBD2 (6 bases each). The CDR3 is 16 residues long. V was shortened by 0 bases and J by 2 bases, with 13 bases between the two germline ends. Germline CDR1 MGHRA, CDR2 YSYEKL.

The chain is built from TRBV6-5 and TRBJ2-1; the match to TRBD2 covers 7 bases. Per the germline V gene, CDR1 is MNHEY and CDR2 is SVGAGI. V was pared by 4 bases and J by 7 bases, with 10 bases of the junction left unmatched. The CDR3 is 15 residues long. CDR3 region: CASSSGWREINEQFF. CDR3 coding DNA: TGTGCCAGCAGTTCCGGCTGGCGGGAGATTAATGAGCAGTTCTTC.

The genes are TRBV5-1 and TRBJ2-2, with a tentative D call TRBD1 (6 bases). Germline values: CDR1 SGHRS, CDR2 YFSETQ. The germline V and J ends were trimmed by 3 bases and 0 bases, with 9 bases remaining between them. CDR3 length: 15 amino acids. In DNA, the CDR3 is TGCGCCAGCAGCTCCCGGGACACGAACACCGGGGAGCTGTTTTTT. It encodes CASSSRDTNTGELFF.

The chain couples TRBV2 to TRBJ2-1, with D perhaps matching TRBD2 (5 bases). Germline V lookup: CDR1 SNHLY, CDR2 FYNNEI. V was trimmed by 3 bases and J by 3 bases, leaving 12 bases between them. The CDR3 has 15 residues. CDR3 in amino acids: CASSESGWGYNEQFF. The CDR3 DNA is TGTGCCAGCAGTGAGAGCGGATGGGGCTACAATGAGCAGTTCTTC.

The chain combines TRBV19 with TRBJ1-4, with a weak D call TRBD1 (6 bases). The V and J ends lost 4 bases and 3 bases respectively, with 9 bases between them. CDR1 LNHDA and CDR2 SQIVND come from the germline V gene (reference sequence). This CDR3 is 14 amino acids long. CDR3 sequence (DNA): TGTGCCAGTAGTACCTGGACAGCTAATGAAAAACTGTTTTTT. It codes for CASSTWTANEKLFF.

The V call is TRBV19, the J call TRBJ2-1, with D tentatively TRBD1 (6 bases). Germline CDR1 reads LNHDA; CDR2 reads SQIVND (reference sequence). There are 15 residues in the CDR3. Trimming stripped 1 base from V and 4 bases from J, with 11 bases between. CDR3 protein: CASSIGRRGYNEQFF. The CDR3, as DNA: TGTGCCAGTAGTATAGGGCGCAGGGGATACAATGAGCAGTTCTTC. Looking up the rest from reference TRBV19 and TRBJ2-1 gives the full variable domain: DGGITQSPKYLFRKEGQNVTLSCEQNLNHDAMYWYRQDPGQGLRLIYYSQIVNDFQKGDIAEGYSVSREKKESFPLTVTSAQKNPTAFYLCASSIGRRGYNEQFFGPGTRLTVL.

The chain uses TRBV13 and TRBJ2-1; 7 bases align to TRBD2. The CDR3 sequence is 15 residues long. V shed 8 bases, J shed 10 bases, and the junction held 17 bases outside the gene matches. Germline V CDR1 and CDR2: PRHDT, FYEKMQ (reference sequence). CDR3: CASSLAGDPLREQFF. DNA of the CDR3: TGTGCCAGCTCGTTGGCGGGAGACCCGCTGCGGGAGCAGTTCTTC.